The T cell receptor beta chain described here comes from a study of identical twins. Germline V gene lookup returns CDR1 DFQATT and CDR2 SNEGSKA (reference sequence). The CDR3 covers 14 residues. J was trimmed by 4 bases and V by 4 bases; bases with no gene match: 8. TCRdb re-called the 5' RACE reads with MiXCR, one entry per CDR3 protein. The sample includes more than 600,000 distinct CDR3 sequences, 15% to 20% of them seen just once. Broader study findings: Insertions were fewer in abundant cord blood beta clonotypes, whereas memory repertoires showed none of this pattern.

In this sample, this clonotype turned up a few times. What it binds is unknown. This sample was also put to use in a study of T cells expressing NK-cell markers. From that report: In the group of eight sequenced donors, seven were HCMV-seropositive and one was seronegative. An anti-gamma-delta TCR antibody was added in several experiments. It restricted sorting to alpha-beta TCR-expressing T cells. Whether expanded NKG2C+ T cell clones were HCMV specific stayed uncertain.

The genes are TRBV20-1 and TRBJ2-7, with 9 positions matching TRBD2. Sample: PBMCs. The receptor's source is a woman younger than 35 in good health. CDR3 loop: CSATRTSGRYEQYF. Here the CDR3 DNA reads TGCAGTGCTACTCGAACCAGCGGGAGGTACGAGCAGTACTTC.